This record covers a single T cell receptor beta chain. Its antigen is still unknown. The sample comes from a study of T cell clonality in common variable immunodeficiency. Study-level results: Shared TCRbeta clones were fewer between CVID subjects than controls. Common variable immunodeficiency TCR beta sequences reportedly had fewer deletions and N-nucleotide insertions.

Sequencing used immunoSEQ multiplex PCR; TCRdb keeps in-frame clones, though not all of them. The sample totals 8,000 or so clones. The CVID group had over 12 females and roughly 30 males, mean age approximately 40. No CVID subject was ill or on immunomodulatory drugs when sampled. Blood samples were heparinized, about 5 to 9 ml per donor. The receptor was isolated from a human donor with common variable immunodeficiency. Sample: peripheral blood mononuclear cells.

The sequenced part of the CDR3 DNA is TGCGCCAGCACCTATAACACAGATACG. This sequence encodes CASTYNTDT. The whole CDR3 is CASTYNTDTQYF. The genes are TRBV5-1 and TRBJ2-3; D gene uncertain. The read is 3 residues too short to cover the CDR3 end, so that end is filled in from the germline J gene. V was pared by 6 bases and J by 2 bases, with 7 bases between. Germline CDR1 SGHRS, CDR2 YFSETQ. CDR3 length: 12 amino acids.